This T cell receptor (beta chain) stems from a study of T cell responses to AZD1222 COVID-19 vaccine. The study, taken as a whole, reports: No repertoire was sampled before or during the peak T cell response, only after it. It was only a handful of AZD1222 recipients who were seropositive at baseline. With dominance at 160-218 and 743-854, vaccine-associated CD4 TCRs spanned spike.

Clones were sequenced by immunoSEQ multiplex PCR, and TCRdb holds only the in-frame ones, with some missing. The table includes 200,000 to 300,000 clones, approximately 95% detected once. Comments on this clone: The antigen remains unidentified.

There are 13 residues in the CDR3. CDR1 is SGDLS and CDR2 is YYNGEE in the germline V gene. Trimming shortened V by 0 bases and J by 8 bases, and 9 bases separated the two germline ends. The chain uses TRBV9 and TRBJ2-1, with D perhaps matching TRBD1 (6 bases). The sequence came from an adult in good health. The starting material was peripheral blood, obtained on day 0 of AZD1222 vaccination. CDR3 DNA sequence: TGTGCCAGCAGCGTAGGAGCAGGGGATGAGCAGTTCTTC. Its translation: CASSVGAGDEQFF.